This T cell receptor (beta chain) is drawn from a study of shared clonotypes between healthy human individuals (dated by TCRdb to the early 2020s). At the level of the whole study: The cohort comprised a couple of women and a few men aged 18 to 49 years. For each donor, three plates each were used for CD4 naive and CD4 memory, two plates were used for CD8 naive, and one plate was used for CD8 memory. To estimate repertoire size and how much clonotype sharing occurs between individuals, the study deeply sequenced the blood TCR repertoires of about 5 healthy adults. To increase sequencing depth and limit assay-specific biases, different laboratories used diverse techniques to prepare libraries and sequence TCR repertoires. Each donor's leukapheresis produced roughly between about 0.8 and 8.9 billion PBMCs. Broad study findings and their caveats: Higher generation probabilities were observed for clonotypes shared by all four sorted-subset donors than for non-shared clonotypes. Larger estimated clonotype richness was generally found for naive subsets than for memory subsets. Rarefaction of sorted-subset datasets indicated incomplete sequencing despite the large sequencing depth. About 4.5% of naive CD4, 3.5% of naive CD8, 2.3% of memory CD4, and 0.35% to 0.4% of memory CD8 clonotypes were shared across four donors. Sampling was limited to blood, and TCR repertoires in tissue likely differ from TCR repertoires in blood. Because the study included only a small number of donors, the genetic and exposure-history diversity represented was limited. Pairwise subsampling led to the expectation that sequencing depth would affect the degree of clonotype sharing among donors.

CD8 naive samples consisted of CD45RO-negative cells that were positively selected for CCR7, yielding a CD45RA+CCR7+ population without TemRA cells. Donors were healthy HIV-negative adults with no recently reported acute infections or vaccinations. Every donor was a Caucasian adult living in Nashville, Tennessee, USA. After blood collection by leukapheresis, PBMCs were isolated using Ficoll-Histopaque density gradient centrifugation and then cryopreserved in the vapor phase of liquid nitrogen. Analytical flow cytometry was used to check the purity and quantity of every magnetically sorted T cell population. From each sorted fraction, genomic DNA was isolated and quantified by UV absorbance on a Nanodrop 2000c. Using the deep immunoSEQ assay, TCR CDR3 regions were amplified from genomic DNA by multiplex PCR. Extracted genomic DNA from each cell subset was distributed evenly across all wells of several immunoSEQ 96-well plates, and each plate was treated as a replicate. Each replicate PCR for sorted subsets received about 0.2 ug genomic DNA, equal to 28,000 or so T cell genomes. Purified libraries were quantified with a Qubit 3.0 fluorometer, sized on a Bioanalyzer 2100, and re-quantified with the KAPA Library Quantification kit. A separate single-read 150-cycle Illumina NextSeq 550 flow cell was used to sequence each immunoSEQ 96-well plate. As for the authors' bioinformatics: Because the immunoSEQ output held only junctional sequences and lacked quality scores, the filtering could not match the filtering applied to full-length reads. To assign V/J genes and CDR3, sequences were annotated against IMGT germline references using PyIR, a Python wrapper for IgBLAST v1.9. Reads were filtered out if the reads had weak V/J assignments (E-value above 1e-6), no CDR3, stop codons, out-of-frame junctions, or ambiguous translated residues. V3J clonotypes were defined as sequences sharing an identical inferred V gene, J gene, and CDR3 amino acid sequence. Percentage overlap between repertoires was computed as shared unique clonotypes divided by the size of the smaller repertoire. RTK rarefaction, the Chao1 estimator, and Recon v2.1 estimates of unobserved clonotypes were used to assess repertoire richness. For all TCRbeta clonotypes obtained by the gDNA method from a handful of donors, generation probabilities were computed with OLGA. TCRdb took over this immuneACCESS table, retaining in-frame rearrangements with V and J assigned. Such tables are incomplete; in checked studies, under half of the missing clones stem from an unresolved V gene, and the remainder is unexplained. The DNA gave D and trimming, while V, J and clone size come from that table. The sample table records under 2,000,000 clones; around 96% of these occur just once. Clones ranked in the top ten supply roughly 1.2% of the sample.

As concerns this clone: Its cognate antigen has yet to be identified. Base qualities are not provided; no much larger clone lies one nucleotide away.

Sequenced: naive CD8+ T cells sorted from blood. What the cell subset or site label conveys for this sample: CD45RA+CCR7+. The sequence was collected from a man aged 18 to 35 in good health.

This receptor carries the CDR3 CASSSSGIDNEQFF. The nucleotide sequence is given as TGTGCCAGCAGTTCTAGCGGGATCGACAATGAGCAGTTCTTC. The sequence is built from TRBV6-1 and TRBJ2-1; TRBD2 matches 9 bases in the middle. The CDR3 covers 14 residues, taking in both the cysteine and the phenylalanine. Only the CDR3 portion is preserved as DNA: 42 bases, with reading frame beginning at the first base. Relative to germline, V is missing 5 bases and J is missing 5 bases, with 4 bases of the junction outside any gene match. CDR1 MNHNS and CDR2 SASEGT are derived from the germline V gene.